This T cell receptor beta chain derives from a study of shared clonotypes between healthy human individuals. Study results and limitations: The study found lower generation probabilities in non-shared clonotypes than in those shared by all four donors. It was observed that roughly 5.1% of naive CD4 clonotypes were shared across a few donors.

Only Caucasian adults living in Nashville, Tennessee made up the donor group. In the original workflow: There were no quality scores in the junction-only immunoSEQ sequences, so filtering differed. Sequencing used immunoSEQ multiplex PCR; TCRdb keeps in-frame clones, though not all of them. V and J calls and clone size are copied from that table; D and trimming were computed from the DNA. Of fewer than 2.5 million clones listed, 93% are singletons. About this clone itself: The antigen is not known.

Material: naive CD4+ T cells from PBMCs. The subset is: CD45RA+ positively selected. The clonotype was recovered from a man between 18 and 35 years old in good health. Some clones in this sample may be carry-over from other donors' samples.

The CDR3 region is CASSSGTGWAEQFF. In DNA, the CDR3 is TGTGCCAGCAGCTCCGGGACAGGGTGGGCTGAGCAGTTCTTC. The chain couples TRBV28 to TRBJ2-1; 9 bases are shared with TRBD1. Germline CDR1 and CDR2: MDHEN and SYDVKM. The ends lost 6 bases at V and 9 bases at J; junction bases unmatched: 9. CDR3 length: 14 residues.